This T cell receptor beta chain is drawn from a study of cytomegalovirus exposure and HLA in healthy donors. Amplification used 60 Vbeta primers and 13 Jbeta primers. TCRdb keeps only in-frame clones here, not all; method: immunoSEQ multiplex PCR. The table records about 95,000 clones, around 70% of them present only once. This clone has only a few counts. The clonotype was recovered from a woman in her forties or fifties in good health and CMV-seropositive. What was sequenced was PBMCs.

CDR3 DNA sequence: TGTGCCAGCAGCCAAGATTCGGTTCAGCCCCAGCATTTT. Amino acid sequence: CASSQDSVQPQHF. This chain joins TRBV4-2 and TRBJ1-5, with D unresolved. The CDR3 has 13 amino acids. Germline assignment: CDR1 LGHNA and CDR2 YNFKEQ. V gave up 0 bases and J gave up 6 bases, with 6 bases separating them.